This record concerns one T cell receptor beta chain sequence. Its antigen remains unknown. V shed 6 bases and J shed 6 bases, with 12 bases lying between them. Germline CDR1 is DFQATT and CDR2 is SNEGSKA (reference sequence). The length of the CDR3 is 11 residues. These data are taken from a study of follicular helper T cells after annual influenza vaccination. Study-wide results and limits: ICOS-CD38- cTfh most often held earlier Day 7 ICOS+CD38+ clones. Only about 9.5-22% of analyzed cells yielded productive TCRB sequences.

Time point described: 2014-2015 season, pre-vaccination. TCRB sequencing was done at Survey resolution level. Data came from immunoSEQ multiplex PCR; TCRdb stores just in-frame clones and leaves some out. Of roughly 2,600 clones listed, around nine tenths were seen once; the top ten hold around 2.6%. The rearrangement links TRBV20-1 to TRBJ2-7; D not resolved. The receptor was isolated from an adult who received the influenza vaccine. Specimen: CXCR5+ CD38+ circulating T follicular helper cells from blood, collected on the day of influenza vaccination. The subset denotes: circulating Tfh, non-naive CD4+CXCR5+PD-1+ (ICOS+CD38+ or ICOS-CD38-). In DNA, the CDR3 is TGCAGTGCCTCCGCGTCTCGCGAGCAGTACTTC. This codes for CSASASREQYF.